The clone carrying this T cell receptor beta chain was seen repeatedly, ten times or more. Antigen: not known. The J segment lost 1 base and the V segment lost 6 bases, leaving 3 bases of the junction unmatched. CDR1 SGHAT and CDR2 FQNNGV come from the germline V gene. The CDR3 covers 15 residues. This entry comes from a study of regulatory T cells in long-lasting Graves disease. Points from the study as a whole: Persistent Graves' patients showed reduced TCR diversity versus newly diagnosed patients.

Arm-PCR of CDR3 regions and iRepertoire HTBI primers were the basis on which TCR beta libraries were built. TCRdb re-derived calls from the multiplex PCR reads in MiXCR, one entry per CDR3 protein. The data show over 350,000 distinct CDR3 sequences, 12% to 15% seen once. Time point in this sample: newly diagnosed GD, antithyroid drugs for less than 3 months. There was RNA extracted from PBMCs, and the TCR library was made from it. A further study also used this sample, focusing on T cells in Graves' hyperthyroidism and ophthalmopathy. From that report: Most thyroid clonotypes expanded above 0.001 were also detected in blood.

The starting material was peripheral blood mononuclear cells (PBMCs), obtained at new diagnosis, from a patient treated with antithyroid drugs. The chain has TRBV11-2 and TRBJ2-7; TRBD2 matches at 13 bases. This TCR came from a woman aged 50 to 60 with Graves disease. The CDR3 spells CASRPTSGRSYEQYF. The CDR3 DNA follows: TGTGCCAGCAGACCGACTAGCGGGAGGTCCTACGAGCAGTACTTC.